This T cell receptor beta chain was recovered during a study of T-cell reconstitution after alpha-beta-depleted transplantation in children. Unique molecular identifiers were incorporated into the prepared TCRbeta library. Each CDR3 protein is one row after TCRdb ran MiXCR on the PCR reads. Counted here are approximately 490,000 distinct CDR3 sequences, under 15% occurring once; the ten biggest clones make up approximately 5.4%. The CDR3 length is 17 residues. Deletions cut 7 bases from V and 0 bases from J, with 19 bases between. The clonotype originates from a human donor who donated a stem cell graft to a child with combined immunodeficiency. Source: PBMCs from the stem cell graft donor, taken from the stem cell graft. J is TRBJ2-1 and V is TRBV12-3 or TRBV12-4; D remains ambiguous. As DNA, the CDR3 is TGTGCCAGCATCCTTAGAGCCATCCACAGCTCCTACAATGAGCAGTTCTTC. Translating gives CASILRAIHSSYNEQFF.